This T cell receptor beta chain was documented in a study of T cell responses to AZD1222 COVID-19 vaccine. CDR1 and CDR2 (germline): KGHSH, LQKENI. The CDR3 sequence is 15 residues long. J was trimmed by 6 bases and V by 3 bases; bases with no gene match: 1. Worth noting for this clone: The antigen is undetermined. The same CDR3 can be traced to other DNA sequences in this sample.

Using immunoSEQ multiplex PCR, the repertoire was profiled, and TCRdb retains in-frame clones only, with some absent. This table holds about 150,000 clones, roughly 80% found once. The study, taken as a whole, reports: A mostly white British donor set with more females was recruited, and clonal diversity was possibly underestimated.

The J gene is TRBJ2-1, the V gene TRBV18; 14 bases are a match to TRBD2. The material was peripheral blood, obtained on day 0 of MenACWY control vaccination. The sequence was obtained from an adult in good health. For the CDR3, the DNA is TGTGCCAGCTCACCGACTAGCGGGGGGGCCAATGAGCAGTTCTTC. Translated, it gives CASSPTSGGANEQFF.